Sequencing of this T cell receptor (beta chain) was carried out in a study of vaccination effects on CD4 cells after COVID-19 (dated by TCRdb to between 2020 and 2023). Regarding the complete study: Two doses of either the BNT162b2 or the mRNA-1273 mRNA SARS-CoV-2 vaccine were administered to participants. A total of approximately 9 COVID-19 convalescent patients and a handful of SARS-CoV-2-naive healthy vaccine recipients were included in the full study. SARS-CoV-2 spike-specific CD4+ TCR repertoires from before and after mRNA vaccination were compared in COVID-19 convalescent patients and in infection-naive vaccine recipients. Cultures from other donors in the study were sequenced with the Oncomine TCR Beta short-read assay on an Illumina iSeq 100.

Library preparation employed the immunoSEQ multiplex PCR assay. TCR beta CDR3 sequencing was performed on DNA from the cultured, isolated CD4+ T cells. Turning to the authors' computational methods: The analysis removed non-productive TCR sequences, trimmed reads to the CDR3 region, and retained only CDR3s that were 7 or more amino acids long. Antigen-specific clonotypes were identified using the MANAFEST web app by comparison of expansion in peptide wells against reference cultures. For clones to be considered positive, expansion at FDR<0.05 versus reference and all other wells, an odds ratio above 5, and a frequency above 0.1% in two replicate wells were required. A clonotype was called cross-reactive if it was significantly expanded both in SARS-CoV-2 spike wells and in at least one common cold coronavirus spike condition. Using the stringdist R package, CDR3 similarity was measured by Levenshtein distance, and unrooted trees were constructed with ape in R 3.6.1. TCRdb retrieved this table from immuneACCESS and kept in-frame rearrangements only. Not all clones are present; in checked studies, unresolved V genes account for under half, and no reason is known for the remainder. V, J and clone size were drawn from that table, and D and trimming were deduced from the DNA. The sample table lists about 23,000 clones, around 73% of them with a count of one. The ten largest clonotypes hold roughly 4.6% of the sample.

In the ViraFEST assay, PBMC were stimulated with viral peptide pools, and antigen-specific CD4+ T cell clonotypes were then identified by expansion using TCR sequencing. After around eleven days of culture, CD4+ T cells were isolated with the EasySep CD4+ T cell isolation kit. Healthy vaccine recipients had no prior SARS-CoV-2 infection, confirmed by negative nucleocapsid antibodies before and after vaccination. About 2.1 million PBMC per well were cultured in IMDM with about 4.8% human AB serum, 8 to 10 IU/ml IL-2 and gentamicin, plus 10 ug/ml peptides. On days 3 and 7, half of the culture medium was replaced with fresh IL-2-containing medium. Unless otherwise noted, each peptide stimulation condition was cultured in triplicate wells. Using Ficoll-Paque Plus gradient centrifugation, PBMC were separated from whole blood and then either used fresh or cryopreserved at -140C. The overlapping peptide pools covered the spike proteins of SARS-CoV-2 and of the common cold coronaviruses HCoV-NL63, HCoV-OC43 and HCoV-229E. Genomic DNA was extracted from cultured CD4+ T cells with the QIAamp micro DNA kit.

From a lookup of the germline V gene, CDR1 and CDR2 are SGHRS and YFSETQ. Between the V and J ends, shortened by 4 bases and 5 bases respectively, the junction contains 12 bases. The CDR3 numbers 13 residues from cysteine through phenylalanine. Only the CDR3 DNA stays, 39 bases, in frame from base 1. On this clone itself: No antigen is known for it. No base qualities exist here, and no much larger clone lies one base off it.

Overall study results and their limits: Clones induced by infection and clones induced by vaccination both contracted markedly at late timepoints after vaccination, which fits with T cell responses waning over time. The study was limited by a small number of convalescent patients and lacked early post-infection timepoints. Among healthy vaccine recipients, nearly all vaccine-induced clones were SARS-CoV-2 mono-reactive, and only 1 of 255 was cross-reactive with common cold coronaviruses.

Material: CD4+ T cells from PBMCs cultured with SARS-CoV-2 spike peptides, obtained before COVID-19 vaccination. The intended sense of this specimen's cell subset or site label: SARS-CoV-2 spike overlapping peptide pool stimulation. The TCR was taken from a human donor who received a COVID-19 vaccine. The rearranged segments are TRBV5-1 and TRBJ2-5, with a weak D call of TRBD1 (6 bases match). The CDR3 loop reads CASSMGHVETQYF. DNA sequence: TGCGCCAGCAGCATGGGACATGTGGAGACCCAGTACTTC.